The present T cell receptor beta chain was sequenced within a study of regulatory T cells in long-lasting Graves disease. The CDR3 loop spans 12 amino acids. The J segment lost 12 bases and the V segment lost 4 bases, leaving 6 bases of the junction unmatched. Germline-derived CDR1 and CDR2 are LNHDA and SQIVND (reference sequence). To make TCR beta libraries, researchers used iRepertoire HTBI primers and Arm-PCR of CDR3 regions. In TCRdb, the multiplex PCR reads were re-called with MiXCR into one record per CDR3 protein. The data contain 550,000 to 700,000 distinct CDR3 sequences, around 16% of them singletons. Time point specified: newly diagnosed GD, antithyroid drugs for less than 3 months. PBMCs were the source of the RNA used for TCR sequencing. These same data were also listed under a study on T cells in Graves' hyperthyroidism and ophthalmopathy.

The source is a young man with Graves disease. The sequencing used peripheral blood mononuclear cells (PBMCs), collected at new diagnosis, from a patient treated with antithyroid drugs. J is TRBJ2-1 and V is TRBV19; 7 bases fit TRBD1. The CDR3 coding sequence is TGTGCCAGTAGTAATAACAGGGGTCGGCAGTTCTTC. Its protein product is CASSNNRGRQFF.